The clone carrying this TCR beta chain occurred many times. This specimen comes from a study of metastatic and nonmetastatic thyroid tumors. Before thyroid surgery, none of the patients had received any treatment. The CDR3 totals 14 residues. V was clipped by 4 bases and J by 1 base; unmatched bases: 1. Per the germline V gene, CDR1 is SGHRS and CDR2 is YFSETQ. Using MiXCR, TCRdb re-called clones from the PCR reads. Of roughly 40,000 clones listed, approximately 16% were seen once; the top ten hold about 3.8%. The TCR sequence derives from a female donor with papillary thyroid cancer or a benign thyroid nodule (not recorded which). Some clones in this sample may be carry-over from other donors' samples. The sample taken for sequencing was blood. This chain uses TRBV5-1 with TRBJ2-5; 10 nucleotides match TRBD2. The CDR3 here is CASSRTSGQETQYF. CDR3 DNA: TGCGCCAGCAGCCGGACTAGCGGCCAAGAGACCCAGTACTTC.